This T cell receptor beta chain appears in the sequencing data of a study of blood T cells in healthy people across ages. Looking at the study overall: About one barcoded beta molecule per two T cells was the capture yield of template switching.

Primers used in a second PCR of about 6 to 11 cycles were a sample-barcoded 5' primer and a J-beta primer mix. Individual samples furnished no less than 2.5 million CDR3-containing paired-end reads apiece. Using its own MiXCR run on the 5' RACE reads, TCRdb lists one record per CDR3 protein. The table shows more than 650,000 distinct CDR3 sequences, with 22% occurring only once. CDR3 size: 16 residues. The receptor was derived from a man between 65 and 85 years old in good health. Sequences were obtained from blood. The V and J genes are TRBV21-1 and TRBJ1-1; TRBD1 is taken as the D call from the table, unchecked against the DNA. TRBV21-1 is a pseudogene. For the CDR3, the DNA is TGTGCCAGCACGCCCGACAGGGTACGAATGAACACTGAAGCTTTCTTT. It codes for CASTPDRVRMNTEAFF.